This TCR beta chain emerged from a study of blood T cells in healthy people across ages. Between the trimmed V and J ends, which lost 5 bases and 5 bases, there was a span of 19 bases. CDR3 length equals 16 residues. Germline V gives CDR1 MDHEN, CDR2 SYDVKM. A second PCR, run for about 7 to 11 cycles, used a sample-barcoded 5' primer plus a J-beta primer mix. MiXCR, applied by TCRdb to the 5' RACE reads, yields one record per CDR3 protein. The sample includes some 940,000 distinct CDR3 sequences, 25% to 30% of them seen just once. These records were also assigned to another study, of T cells of mothers and their children.

The clonotype originates from a woman in her thirties or forties in good health. This rearrangement joins TRBV28 to TRBJ2-1; maybe TRBD2 (5 bases). Sample: blood. The CDR3 DNA is TGTGCCAGCAGTGCTCCCAGCGCGGGCTACCACAATGAGCAGTTCTTC. This gives the protein CASSAPSAGYHNEQFF.